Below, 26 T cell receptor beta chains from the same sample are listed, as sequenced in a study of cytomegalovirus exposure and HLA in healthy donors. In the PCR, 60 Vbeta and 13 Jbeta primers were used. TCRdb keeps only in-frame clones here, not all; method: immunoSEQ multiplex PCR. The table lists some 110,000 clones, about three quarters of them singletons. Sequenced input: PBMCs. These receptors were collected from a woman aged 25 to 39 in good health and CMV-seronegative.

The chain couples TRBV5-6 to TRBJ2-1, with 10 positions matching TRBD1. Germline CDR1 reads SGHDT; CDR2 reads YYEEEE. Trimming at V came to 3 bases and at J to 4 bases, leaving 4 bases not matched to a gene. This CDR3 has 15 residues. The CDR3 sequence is CASSWRTGGYNEQFF. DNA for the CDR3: TGTGCCAGCAGCTGGAGGACAGGGGGTTACAATGAGCAGTTCTTC. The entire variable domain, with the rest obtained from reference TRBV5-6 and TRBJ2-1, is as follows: DAGVTQSPTHLIKTRGQQVTLRCSPKSGHDTVSWYQQALGQGPQFIFQYYEEEERQRGNFPDRFSGHQFPNYSSELNVNALLLGDSALYLCASSWRTGGYNEQFFGPGTRLTVL.

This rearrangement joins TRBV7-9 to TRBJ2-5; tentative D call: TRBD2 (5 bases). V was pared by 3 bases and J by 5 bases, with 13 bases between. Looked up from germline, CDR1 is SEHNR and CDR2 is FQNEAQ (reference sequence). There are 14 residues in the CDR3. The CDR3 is CASSLYGDLETQYF. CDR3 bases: TGTGCCAGCAGCTTGTACGGGGATTTGGAGACCCAGTACTTC.

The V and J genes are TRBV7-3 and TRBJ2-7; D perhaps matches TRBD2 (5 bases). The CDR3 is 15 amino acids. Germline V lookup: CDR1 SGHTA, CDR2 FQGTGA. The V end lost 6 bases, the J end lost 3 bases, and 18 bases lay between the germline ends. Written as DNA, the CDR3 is TGTGCCAGCAGTCTACTAGTTGGACCTCACTACGAGCAGTACTTC. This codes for CASSLLVGPHYEQYF.

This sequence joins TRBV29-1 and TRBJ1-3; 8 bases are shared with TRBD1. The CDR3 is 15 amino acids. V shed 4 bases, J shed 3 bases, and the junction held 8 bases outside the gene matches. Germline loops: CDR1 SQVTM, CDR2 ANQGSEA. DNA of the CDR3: TGCAGCGTTGCCCTGGACAGGGTTAGTGGAAACACCATATATTTT. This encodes CSVALDRVSGNTIYF. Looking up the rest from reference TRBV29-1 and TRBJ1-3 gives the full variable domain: SAVISQKPSRDICQRGTSLTIQCQVDSQVTMMFWYRQQPGQSLTLIATANQGSEATYESGFVIDKFPISRPNLTFSTLTVSNMSPEDSSIYLCSVALDRVSGNTIYFGEGSWLTVV.

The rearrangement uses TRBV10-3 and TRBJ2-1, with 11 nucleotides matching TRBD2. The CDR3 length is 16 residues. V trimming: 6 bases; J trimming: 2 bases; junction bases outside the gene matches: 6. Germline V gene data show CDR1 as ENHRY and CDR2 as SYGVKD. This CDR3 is CAIRTTSGEPYNEQFF. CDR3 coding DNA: TGTGCCATCAGAACGACTAGCGGGGAACCCTACAATGAGCAGTTCTTC.

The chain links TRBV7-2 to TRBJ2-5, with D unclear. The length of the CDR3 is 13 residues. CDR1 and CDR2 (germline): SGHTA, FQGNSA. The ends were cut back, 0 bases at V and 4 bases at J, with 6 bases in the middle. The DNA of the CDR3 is TGTGCCAGCAGCTTAGCACATCGAGAGACCCAGTACTTC. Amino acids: CASSLAHRETQYF.

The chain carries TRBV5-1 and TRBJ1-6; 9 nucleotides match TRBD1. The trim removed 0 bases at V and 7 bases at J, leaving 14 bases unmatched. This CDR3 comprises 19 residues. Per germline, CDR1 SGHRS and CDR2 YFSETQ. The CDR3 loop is CASSLGLGQGGWRNSPLHF. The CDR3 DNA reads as TGCGCCAGCAGCTTGGGCTTGGGACAGGGAGGATGGAGGAATTCACCCCTCCACTTT.

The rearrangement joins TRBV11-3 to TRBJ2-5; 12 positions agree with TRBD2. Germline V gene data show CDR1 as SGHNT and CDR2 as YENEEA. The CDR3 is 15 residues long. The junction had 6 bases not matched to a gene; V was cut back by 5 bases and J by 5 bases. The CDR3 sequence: CASSPTTSGRETQYF. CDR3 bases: TGTGCCAGCAGCCCGACTACTAGCGGGAGGGAGACCCAGTACTTC.

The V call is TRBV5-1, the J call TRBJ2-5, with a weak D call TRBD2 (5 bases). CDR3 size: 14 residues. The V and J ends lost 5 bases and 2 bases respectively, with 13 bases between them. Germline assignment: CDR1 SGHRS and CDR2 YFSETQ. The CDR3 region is CASRPTRGQETQYF. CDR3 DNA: TGCGCCAGCAGACCTACTAGAGGACAAGAGACCCAGTACTTC.

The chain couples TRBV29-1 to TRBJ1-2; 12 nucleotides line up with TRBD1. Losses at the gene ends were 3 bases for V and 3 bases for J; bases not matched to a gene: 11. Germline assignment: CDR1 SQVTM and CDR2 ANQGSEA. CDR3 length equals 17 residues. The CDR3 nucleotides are TGCAGCGTTGATAGGATGCCTGGGACAGGGGGCCACTATGGCTACACCTTC. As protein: CSVDRMPGTGGHYGYTF.

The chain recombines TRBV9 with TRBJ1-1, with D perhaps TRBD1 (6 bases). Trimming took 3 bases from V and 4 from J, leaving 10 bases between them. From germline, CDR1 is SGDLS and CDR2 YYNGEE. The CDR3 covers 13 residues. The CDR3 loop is CASSGTEITEAFF. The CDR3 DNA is TGTGCCAGCAGCGGGACAGAAATCACTGAAGCTTTCTTT.

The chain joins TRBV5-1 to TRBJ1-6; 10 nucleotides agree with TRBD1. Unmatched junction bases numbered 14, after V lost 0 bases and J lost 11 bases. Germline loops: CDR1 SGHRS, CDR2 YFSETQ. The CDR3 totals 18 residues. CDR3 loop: CASSLAGTMGQGRTPLHF. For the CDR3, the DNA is TGCGCCAGCAGCTTGGCCGGCACGATGGGACAGGGGCGGACACCCCTCCACTTT.

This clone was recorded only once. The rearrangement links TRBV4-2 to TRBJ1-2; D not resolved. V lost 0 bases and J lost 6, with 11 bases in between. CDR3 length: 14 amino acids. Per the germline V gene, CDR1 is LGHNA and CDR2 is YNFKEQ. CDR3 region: CASSQDHGRNGYTF. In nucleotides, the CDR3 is TGTGCCAGCAGCCAAGATCATGGGAGAAATGGCTACACCTTC.

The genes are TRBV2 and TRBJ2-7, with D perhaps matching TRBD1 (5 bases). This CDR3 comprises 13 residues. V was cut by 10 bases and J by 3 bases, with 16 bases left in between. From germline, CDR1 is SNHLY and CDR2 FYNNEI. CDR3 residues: CATSPGPSYEQYF. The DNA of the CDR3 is TGTGCCACCTCCCCAGGGCCAAGCTACGAGCAGTACTTC.

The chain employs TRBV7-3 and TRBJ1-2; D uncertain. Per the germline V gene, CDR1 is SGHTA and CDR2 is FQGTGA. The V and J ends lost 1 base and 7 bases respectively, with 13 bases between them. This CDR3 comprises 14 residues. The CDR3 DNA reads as TGTGCCAGCAGCTTAAGGGCCTGGGAGGGTGGCTACACCTTC. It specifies CASSLRAWEGGYTF.

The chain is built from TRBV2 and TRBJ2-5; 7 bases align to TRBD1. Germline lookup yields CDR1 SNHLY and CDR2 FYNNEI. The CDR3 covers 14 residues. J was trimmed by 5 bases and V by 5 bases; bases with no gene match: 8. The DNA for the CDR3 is TGTGCCAGCAGTTTACAGCAGGGGGATGAGACCCAGTACTTC. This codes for CASSLQQGDETQYF.

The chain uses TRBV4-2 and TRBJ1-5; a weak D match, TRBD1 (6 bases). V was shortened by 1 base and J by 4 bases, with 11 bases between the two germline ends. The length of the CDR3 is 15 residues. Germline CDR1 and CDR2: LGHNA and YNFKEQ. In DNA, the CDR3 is TGTGCCAGCAGCCAAGGGACAGTTAGAAATCAGCCCCAGCATTTT. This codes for CASSQGTVRNQPQHF.

The CDR3 region is CASRGTSGSIYEQYF. In nucleotides, the CDR3 is TGCGCCAGCAGGGGGACTAGCGGGAGTATATACGAGCAGTACTTC. The chain links TRBV4-1 to TRBJ2-7; the match to TRBD2 covers 14 bases. CDR1 is MGHRA and CDR2 is YSYEKL in the germline V gene. The CDR3 sequence is 15 residues long. V shed 6 bases, J shed 4 bases, and the junction held 5 bases outside the gene matches.

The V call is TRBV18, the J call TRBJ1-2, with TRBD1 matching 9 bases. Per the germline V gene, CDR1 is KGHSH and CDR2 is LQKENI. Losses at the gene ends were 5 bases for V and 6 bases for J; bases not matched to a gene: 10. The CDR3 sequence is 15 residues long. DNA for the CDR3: TGTGCCAGCTCATCCTTGGACAGGGGAGGCGATGGCTACACCTTC. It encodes CASSSLDRGGDGYTF.

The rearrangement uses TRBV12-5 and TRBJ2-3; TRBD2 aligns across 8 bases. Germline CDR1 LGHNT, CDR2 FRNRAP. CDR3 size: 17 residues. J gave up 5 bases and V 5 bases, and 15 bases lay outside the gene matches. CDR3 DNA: TGTGCTAGTGGTCTCCTTGGCCCTAGGGCGGGAGGAGATACGCAGTATTTT. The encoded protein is CASGLLGPRAGGDTQYF.

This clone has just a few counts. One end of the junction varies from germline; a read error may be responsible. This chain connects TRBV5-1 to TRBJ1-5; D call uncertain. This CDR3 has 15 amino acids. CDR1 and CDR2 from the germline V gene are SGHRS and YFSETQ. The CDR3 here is CASSLYRLREQPQHF. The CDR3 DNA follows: TGTGCCAGCAGCTTGTATAGGTTGAGGGAACAGCCCCAGCATTTT.

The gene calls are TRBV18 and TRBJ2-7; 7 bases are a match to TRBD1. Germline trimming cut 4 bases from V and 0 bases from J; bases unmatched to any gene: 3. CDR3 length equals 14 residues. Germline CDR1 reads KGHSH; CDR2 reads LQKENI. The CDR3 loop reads CASSQGAFSYEQYF. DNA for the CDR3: TGTGCCAGCTCACAGGGGGCGTTCTCCTACGAGCAGTACTTC.

The CDR3 reads CASSLGWHNSYEQYF. Written as DNA, the CDR3 is TGTGCCAGCAGCTTGGGTTGGCACAACTCCTACGAGCAGTACTTC. The V gene is TRBV5-4, the J gene TRBJ2-7; D remains unclear. Germline CDR1 reads SGHNT; CDR2 reads YYREEE (reference sequence). V lost 0 bases to trimming and J lost 0 bases, with 10 bases between them. The CDR3 consists of 15 residues.

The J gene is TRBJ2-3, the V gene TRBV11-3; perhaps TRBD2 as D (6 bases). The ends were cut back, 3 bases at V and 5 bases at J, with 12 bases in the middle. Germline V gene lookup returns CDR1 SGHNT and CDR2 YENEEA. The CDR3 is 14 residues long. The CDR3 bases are TGTGCCAGCAGCTTCGGGGGAGGCCTAGATACGCAGTATTTT. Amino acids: CASSFGGGLDTQYF.

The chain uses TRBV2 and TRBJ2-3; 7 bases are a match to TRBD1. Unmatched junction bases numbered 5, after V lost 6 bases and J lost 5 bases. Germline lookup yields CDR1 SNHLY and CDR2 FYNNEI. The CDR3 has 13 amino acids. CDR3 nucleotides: TGTGCCAGCAGAGGGACAGACCAAGATACGCAGTATTTT. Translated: CASRGTDQDTQYF.

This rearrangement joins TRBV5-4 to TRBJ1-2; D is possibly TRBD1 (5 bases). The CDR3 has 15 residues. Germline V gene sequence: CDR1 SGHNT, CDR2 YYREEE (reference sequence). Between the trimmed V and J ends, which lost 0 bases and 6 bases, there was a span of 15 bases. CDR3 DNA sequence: TGTGCCAGCAGCTTGGCCGCAGGGAGGAGAGATGGCTACACCTTC. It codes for CASSLAAGRRDGYTF. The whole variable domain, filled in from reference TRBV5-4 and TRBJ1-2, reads ETGVTQSPTHLIKTRGQQVTLRCSSQSGHNTVSWYQQALGQGPQFIFQYYREEENGRGNFPPRFSGLQFPNYSSELNVNALELDDSALYLCASSLAAGRRDGYTFGSGTRLTVV.